Following are 18 T cell receptor beta chains from one sample sequenced in a study of CD8 T cells in Susac syndrome. RNA was extracted with the RNeasy kit, and a quantity of roughly 0.5 to 1 ug was reverse transcribed using random hexamers. From the immunoSEQ multiplex PCR reads, TCRdb called clonotypes with MiXCR, one entry per CDR3 protein. The data show over 350,000 distinct CDR3 sequences, 75% to 90% seen once. Sequenced input: CD8+ T cells from PBMCs. All receptors come from a human donor with multiple sclerosis.

This clonotype showed up just once. The chain is built from TRBV20-1 and TRBJ1-1; tentatively, D is TRBD1 (5 bases). V was trimmed by 7 bases and J by 0 bases, leaving 12 bases between them. Germline V CDR1 and CDR2: DFQATT, SNEGSKA (reference sequence). CDR3 length equals 13 residues. The CDR3 region is CSVSRDLNTEAFF. The CDR3 nucleotides are TGCAGTGTTAGCCGGGACTTGAACACTGAAGCTTTCTTT.

A few counts support this clonotype. The chain links TRBV6-1 to TRBJ2-5, with D hard to call. V lost 1 base and J lost 9, with 3 bases in between. The length of the CDR3 is 10 residues. The germline V gene encodes CDR1 MNHNS and CDR2 SASEGT. This CDR3 reads CASSEVPQYF. In DNA form, the CDR3 reads TGTGCCAGCAGTGAAGTCCCCCAGTACTTC.

The gene calls are TRBV4-2 and TRBJ2-1; possible D gene TRBD2, 5 bases. The V gene lost 4 bases and the J gene lost 6 bases, with 22 bases spanning the gap. The CDR3 is made up of 17 amino acids. Germline CDR1 is LGHNA and CDR2 is YNFKEQ. This CDR3 reads CASSLTPEGSRSNEQFF. DNA for the CDR3: TGTGCCAGCAGCCTAACCCCAGAGGGAAGCAGGAGCAATGAGCAGTTCTTC.

The V call is TRBV29-1, the J call TRBJ2-1, with D possibly being TRBD2 (6 bases). The V gene lost 4 bases and the J gene lost 6 bases, with 19 bases spanning the gap. The CDR3 consists of 15 residues. Germline CDR1 and CDR2: SQVTM and ANQGSEA. The CDR3 DNA reads as TGCAGCGTTGCCGACCCTTGGGGGGTAGGCAATGAGCAGTTCTTC. This sequence encodes CSVADPWGVGNEQFF.

The gene calls are TRBV7-9 and TRBJ1-1; D call uncertain. This CDR3 has 15 residues. Trimming cost V 5 bases and J 0 bases, with 13 bases left between them. The germline CDR1 and CDR2 sequences are SEHNR and FQNEAQ (reference sequence). The CDR3, as DNA: TGTGCCAGCAGCCGCCAGACCCCCCTGAACACTGAAGCTTTCTTT. It specifies CASSRQTPLNTEAFF.

This clonotype was counted once. V usage is TRBV18 and J usage is TRBJ2-1; D is unresolved. Germline V lookup: CDR1 KGHSH, CDR2 LQKENI. The CDR3 contains 16 residues. V was cut by 2 bases and J by 0 bases, with 11 bases left in between. The CDR3 loop is CASSPNRQDSYNEQFF. CDR3 sequence (DNA): TGTGCCAGCTCACCAAATCGGCAGGACTCCTACAATGAGCAGTTCTTC.

This sequence joins TRBV30 and TRBJ1-4, with D maybe TRBD1 (6 bases). This CDR3 is built from 13 residues. Trimming took off 3 bases at V and 6 bases at J, with 11 bases between the two ends. CDR1 is GTSNPN and CDR2 is SVGIG in the germline V gene (reference sequence). The CDR3 region is CAWRKQGHEKLFF. The DNA of the CDR3 is TGTGCCTGGAGGAAACAGGGACATGAAAAACTGTTTTTT.

Only a few counts were recorded for this clonotype. The V and J genes are TRBV6-5 and TRBJ2-5, with 7 bases lining up with TRBD1. The CDR3 has 14 amino acids. With 2 bases clipped from V and 4 bases from J, the junction kept 4 bases outside the gene matches. The germline gives CDR1 MNHEY, CDR2 SVGAGI. CDR3 residues: CASSYRGLGETQYF. In DNA, the CDR3 is TGTGCCAGCAGTTACAGGGGGCTCGGAGAGACCCAGTACTTC.

This chain joins TRBV5-5 and TRBJ2-1; D is unclear. The CDR3 loop spans 13 amino acids. Germline V gene data show CDR1 as SGHKS and CDR2 as YYEKEE (reference sequence). With 4 bases removed from V and 6 bases from J, the gap between germline ends came to 11 bases. The DNA for the CDR3 is TGTGCCAGCAGCCGTTCGGCCCCCAATGAGCAGTTCTTC. Translating it yields CASSRSAPNEQFF.

This clonotype was observed a few times. The chain recombines TRBV6-1 with TRBJ1-1; maybe TRBD1 (5 bases). V lost 6 bases and J lost 3, with 17 bases in between. The CDR3 is 15 residues long. CDR1 and CDR2 from the germline V gene are MNHNS and SASEGT. CDR3 DNA sequence: TGTGCCAGCAGCCCCGGGACTTCGGCCCACACTGAAGCTTTCTTT. Its protein product is CASSPGTSAHTEAFF.

This chain joins TRBV5-1 and TRBJ2-1, with D perhaps TRBD2 (5 bases). This CDR3 contains 14 residues. The germline V gene has CDR1 SGHRS and CDR2 YFSETQ. The V and J ends lost 4 bases and 8 bases respectively, with 16 bases between them. The CDR3 region is CASSVDSLMDEQFF. The CDR3 bases are TGCGCCAGCAGCGTGGACTCTTTGATGGATGAGCAGTTCTTC.

The rearrangement uses TRBV9 and TRBJ2-2; D unresolved. Germline V CDR1 and CDR2: SGDLS, YYNGEE. Trimming cost V 2 bases and J 2 bases, with 13 bases left between them. The CDR3 spans 16 residues. The CDR3 here is CASSVSMTLNTGELFF. CDR3 DNA: TGTGCCAGCAGCGTTTCGATGACATTAAACACCGGGGAGCTGTTTTTT.

The rearrangement links TRBV3-1 to TRBJ2-1; D gene unclear. CDR3 length: 15 residues. V lost 1 base and J 4 bases, leaving 11 bases between the germline ends. Germline values: CDR1 LGHDT, CDR2 YNNKEL (reference sequence). CDR3 sequence reads: CASSQAGEQYNEQFF. DNA of the CDR3: TGTGCCAGCAGCCAAGCTGGAGAGCAGTACAATGAGCAGTTCTTC.

This clonotype was seen a handful of times. The chain is built from TRBV11-2 and TRBJ2-7, with unresolved D. Trimming took 4 bases from V and 3 from J, leaving 7 bases between them. CDR3 length equals 12 residues. The germline V gene has CDR1 SGHAT and CDR2 FQNNGV. As DNA, the CDR3 is TGTGCCAGCAGCTCCCCTCACTACGAGCAGTACTTC. Its translation: CASSSPHYEQYF.

This clonotype was observed a few times. The CDR3 spells CASSGTSGQYNEQFF. The CDR3 DNA reads as TGTGCCAGCAGCGGTACTAGCGGACAATACAATGAGCAGTTCTTC. The chain recombines TRBV13 with TRBJ2-1; 8 bases match TRBD2. Germline lookup yields CDR1 PRHDT and CDR2 FYEKMQ (reference sequence). V was clipped by 5 bases and J by 4 bases; unmatched bases: 7. CDR3 length: 15 amino acids. The whole variable domain, filled in from reference TRBV13 and TRBJ2-1, reads AAGVIQSPRHLIKEKRETATLKCYPIPRHDTVYWYQQGPGQDPQFLISFYEKMQSDKGSIPDRFSAQQFSDYHSELNMSSLELGDSALYFCASSGTSGQYNEQFFGPGTRLTVL.

The chain combines TRBV12-3 or TRBV12-4 with TRBJ2-5; tentative D call: TRBD2 (5 bases). The CDR3 covers 14 residues. The V end lost 6 bases, the J end lost 2 bases, and 13 bases lay between the germline ends. Written as DNA, the CDR3 is TGTGCCAGCAGCCCACCCCGCGGGCAAGAGACCCAGTACTTC. This gives the protein CASSPPRGQETQYF.

V is TRBV7-2 and J is TRBJ2-1; D gene unclear. The CDR3 is made up of 15 amino acids. Trimming removed 1 base at V and 3 bases at J, with 10 bases between. Germline V gene lookup returns CDR1 SGHTA and CDR2 FQGNSA. CDR3 amino acids: CASSLVWVFYNEQFF. CDR3 bases: TGTGCCAGCAGCTTAGTTTGGGTCTTCTACAATGAGCAGTTCTTC. Filled out from reference TRBV7-2 and TRBJ2-1, the complete variable domain reads GAGVSQSPSNKVTEKGKDVELRCDPISGHTALYWYRQSLGQGLEFLIYFQGNSAPDKSGLPSDRFSAERTGGSVSTLTIQRTQQEDSAVYLCASSLVWVFYNEQFFGPGTRLTVL.

The table lists this clonotype with a count of one. The rearrangement uses TRBV3-1 and TRBJ2-1, with D possibly TRBD1 on 6 matching bases. The V end lost 1 base, the J end lost 8 bases, and 18 bases lay between the germline ends. This CDR3 is built from 16 residues. Germline V CDR1 and CDR2: LGHDT, YNNKEL (reference sequence). The CDR3 is CASSQVMDSRFDEQFF. CDR3 nucleotide sequence: TGTGCCAGCAGCCAAGTGATGGACAGTAGATTCGATGAGCAGTTCTTC.